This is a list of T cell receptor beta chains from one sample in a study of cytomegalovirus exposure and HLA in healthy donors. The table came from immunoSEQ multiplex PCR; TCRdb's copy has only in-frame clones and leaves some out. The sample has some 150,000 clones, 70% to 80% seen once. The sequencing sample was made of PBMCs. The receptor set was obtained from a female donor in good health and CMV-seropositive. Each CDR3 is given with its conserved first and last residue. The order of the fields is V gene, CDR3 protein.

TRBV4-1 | CASSYIEAIDYGYTF
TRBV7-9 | CASSRDRSNTEAFF
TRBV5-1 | CASSQGQGHTEAFF
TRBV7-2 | CASSLAGGPDEQFF
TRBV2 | CASRPTGTAYGYTF
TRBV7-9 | CSSSLHGGGSYEQFF
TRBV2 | CTSSDYRGGLDTQYF
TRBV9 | CASSARDRGQNEQFF
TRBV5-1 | CASSAGTQNTEAFF
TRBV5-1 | CASSPSGDPYEQYF
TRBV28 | CASRRGLEYNEQFF
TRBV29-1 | CSVDSGTATSTDTQYF
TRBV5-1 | CASSPTGQGMNNQPQHF
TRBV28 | CASSETGSYEQYF
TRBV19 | CASMDHLQGGNTEAFF
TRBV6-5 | CASRNSGFHEQYF
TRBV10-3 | CAISIAGMIGDEQFF
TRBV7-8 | CASSLAGLAALTDTQYF
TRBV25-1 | CASSDLGGGKTYEQYF
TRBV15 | CATSKGQASSYEQYF
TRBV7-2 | CASSSGVGQPQHF
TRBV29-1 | CSVEGAGGHEQYF
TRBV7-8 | CASGRGRDEAFF
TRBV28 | CASSPRTGSTDTQYF
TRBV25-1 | CASSPELAEETQYF
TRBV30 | CAWSGGVEQYF
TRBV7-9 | CASSSASLNEKLFF
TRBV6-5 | CASSSGTESTGELFF
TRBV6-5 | CASSRTGVHYGYTF